The present entry profiles one T cell receptor beta chain with its context. As yet, its antigen is unknown. One end of the junction is discordant with germline, which a read error may explain. The data derive from a study of shared clonotypes between healthy human individuals. Study-level results: Depth was large, yet rarefaction showed that sorted-subset sequencing was incomplete. Generally, naive subsets (rather than memory subsets) showed larger estimated richness.

Assay used: immunoSEQ multiplex PCR; TCRdb lists only in-frame clones, some missing. Of just over 2,000,000 clones listed, 90% to 95% are singletons. The V gene's germline CDR1 is GTSNPN and CDR2 SVGIG (reference sequence). This CDR3 contains 11 residues. The receptor was derived from a man aged 18 to 29 in good health. The chain combines TRBV30 with TRBJ2-3; maybe TRBD1 (6 bases). The sample comprised naive CD4+ T cells sorted from blood. The subset was: CD45RA+ positively selected. CDR3 region: CAWIDRPKLRF. The CDR3 coding sequence is TGTGCCTGGATCGACAGGCCGAAATTGCGTTTT.